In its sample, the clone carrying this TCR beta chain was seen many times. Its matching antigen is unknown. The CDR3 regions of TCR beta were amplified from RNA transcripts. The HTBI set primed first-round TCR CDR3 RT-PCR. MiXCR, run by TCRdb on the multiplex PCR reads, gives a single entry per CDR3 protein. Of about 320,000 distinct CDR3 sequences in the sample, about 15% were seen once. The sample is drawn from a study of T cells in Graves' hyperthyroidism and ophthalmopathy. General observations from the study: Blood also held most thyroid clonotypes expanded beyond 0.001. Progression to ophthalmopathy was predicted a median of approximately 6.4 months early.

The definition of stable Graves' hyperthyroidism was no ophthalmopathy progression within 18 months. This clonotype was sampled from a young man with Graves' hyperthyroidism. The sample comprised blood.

CDR3 amino acids: CASSSYQPQHF. CDR3 coding DNA: TGTGCCAGCAGTAGTTATCAGCCCCAGCATTTT. The chain joins TRBV28 to TRBJ1-5; D gene ambiguous. V lost 5 bases, J lost 5 bases, and 4 bases lay in between. CDR3 length: 11 residues. Per the germline V gene, CDR1 is MDHEN and CDR2 is SYDVKM.